A single sample gave rise to the 9 T cell receptor beta chains below, sequenced in a study of Ad26.COV2.S vaccination and SARS-CoV-2 variants. Clones were sequenced by immunoSEQ multiplex PCR, and TCRdb holds only the in-frame ones, with some missing. The sample holds around 300,000 clones, about 88% seen once. The treatment is: 15 to 20 received Ad26.COV2.S at low or high dose, single or two shots; about 5 received placebo; per-sample allocation not given. Repertoires come from day 63 after the first vaccine or placebo injection. This specimen was peripheral blood, taken in a trial of Ad26.COV2.S vaccine versus placebo. These receptors came from a person aged 18-65 years who received the Ad26.COV2.S COVID-19 vaccine or a placebo.

The chain has TRBV28 and TRBJ2-7, with D possibly matching TRBD2 (6 bases). CDR1 is MDHEN and CDR2 is SYDVKM in the germline V gene. The CDR3 has 15 amino acids. With 4 bases removed from V and 0 bases from J, the gap between germline ends came to 13 bases. The CDR3 DNA is TGTGCCAGCAGTTGGGGGGAGGATAGCTCCTACGAGCAGTACTTC. This translates into CASSWGEDSSYEQYF.

The chain has TRBV3-1 (or the pseudogene TRBV3-2) and TRBJ2-2; TRBD1 might be the D (6 bases). The germline V gene has CDR1 LGHDT and CDR2 YNNKEL (reference sequence). The CDR3 runs 14 residues. Trimming shortened V by 2 bases and J by 4 bases, and 8 bases separated the two germline ends. The CDR3 nucleotides read TGTGCCAGCAGCCAACCGACAGGCACCGGGGAGCTGTTTTTT. It encodes CASSQPTGTGELFF.

The table lists this clone with a count of one. The V call is TRBV27, the J call TRBJ1-1; weak D call: TRBD1 (5 bases). Germline V CDR1 and CDR2: MNHEY, SMNVEV (reference sequence). The CDR3 totals 14 residues. The V end was cut by 3 bases, the J end by 2 bases, with 10 bases between. The CDR3 reads CASSFARANTEAFF. The CDR3 DNA sequence: TGTGCCAGCAGTTTCGCCAGGGCTAACACTGAAGCTTTCTTT.

This chain uses TRBV28 with TRBJ1-2; D gene uncertain. Per germline, CDR1 MDHEN and CDR2 SYDVKM. This CDR3 has 14 amino acids. V lost 3 bases to trimming and J lost 7 bases, with 15 bases between them. The CDR3 spells CASSLTWGGSGYTF. The DNA of the CDR3 is TGTGCCAGCAGTTTGACTTGGGGTGGTAGTGGCTACACCTTC.

The chain recombines TRBV11-3 with TRBJ2-2; D not resolved. The CDR3 has 12 residues. V lost 7 bases to trimming and J lost 6 bases, with 9 bases between them. Germline assignment: CDR1 SGHNT and CDR2 YENEEA. CDR3 DNA: TGTGCCAGCACCACGTACCCCGGGGAGCTGTTTTTT. Translated, it gives CASTTYPGELFF.

The genes are TRBV9 and TRBJ2-1; TRBD1 matches 9 bases. Germline CDR1 reads SGDLS; CDR2 reads YYNGEE. The V and J ends lost 3 bases and 5 bases, in that order; junction bases with no gene match: 9. This CDR3 is built from 16 residues. In DNA, the CDR3 is TGTGCCAGCAGCGACGGGGGTAGGACAGGGGACAATGAGCAGTTCTTC. Amino acids: CASSDGGRTGDNEQFF.

The V gene is TRBV12-3 or TRBV12-4, the J gene TRBJ1-2; D gene ambiguous. The CDR3 contains 13 residues. Trimming took off 3 bases at V and 4 bases at J, with 9 bases between the two ends. The CDR3 sequence is CASSLDPRYGYTF. The DNA for the CDR3 is TGTGCCAGCAGTTTGGATCCCCGCTATGGCTACACCTTC.

This clone appeared a single time. Other DNA sequences from this sample encode an identical CDR3 as well. The chain recombines TRBV7-2 with TRBJ2-5; 8 bases are shared with TRBD1. Germline assignment: CDR1 SGHTA and CDR2 FQGNSA. V dropped 6 bases and J dropped 2; count of bases not matched to a gene: 5. The CDR3 consists of 14 residues. CDR3 nucleotide sequence: TGTGCCAGCAGTCGAGACAGGGGTCAAGAGACCCAGTACTTC. Its translation is CASSRDRGQETQYF. Supplemented by reference TRBV7-2 and TRBJ2-5, the full variable domain reads GAGVSQSPSNKVTEKGKDVELRCDPISGHTALYWYRQSLGQGLEFLIYFQGNSAPDKSGLPSDRFSAERTGGSVSTLTIQRTQQEDSAVYLCASSRDRGQETQYFGPGTRLLVL.

The chain joins TRBV4-2 to TRBJ2-1; D ambiguous. The CDR3 length is 14 residues. V was clipped by 3 bases and J by 0 bases, with 6 bases between them. CDR1 is LGHNA and CDR2 is YNFKEQ in the germline V gene. CDR3 sequence reads: CASSHRSSYNEQFF. In DNA, the CDR3 is TGTGCCAGCAGCCATCGGTCCTCCTACAATGAGCAGTTCTTC.